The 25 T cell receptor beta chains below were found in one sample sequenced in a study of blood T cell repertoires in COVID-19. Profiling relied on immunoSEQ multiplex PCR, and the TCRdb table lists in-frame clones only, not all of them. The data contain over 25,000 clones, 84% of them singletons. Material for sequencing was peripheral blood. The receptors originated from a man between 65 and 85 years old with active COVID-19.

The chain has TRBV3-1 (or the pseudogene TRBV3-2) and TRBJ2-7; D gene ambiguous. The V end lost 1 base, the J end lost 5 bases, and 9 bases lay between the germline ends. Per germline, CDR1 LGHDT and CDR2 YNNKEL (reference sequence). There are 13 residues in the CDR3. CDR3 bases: TGTGCCAGCAGCCAAGGGAAGAGGAACGAGCAGTACTTC. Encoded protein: CASSQGKRNEQYF.

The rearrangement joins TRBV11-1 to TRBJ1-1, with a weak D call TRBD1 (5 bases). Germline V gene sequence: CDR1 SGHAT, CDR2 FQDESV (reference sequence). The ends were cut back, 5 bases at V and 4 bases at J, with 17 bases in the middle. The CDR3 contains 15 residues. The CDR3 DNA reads TGTGCCAGCAGCCCCCCCGTGTTAAGGGGCACTGAAGCTTTCTTT. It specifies CASSPPVLRGTEAFF.

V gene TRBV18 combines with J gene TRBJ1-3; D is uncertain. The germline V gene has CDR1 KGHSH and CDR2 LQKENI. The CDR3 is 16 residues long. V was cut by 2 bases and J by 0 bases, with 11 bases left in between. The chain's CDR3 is CASSPKRSLSGNTIYF. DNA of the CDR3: TGTGCCAGCTCACCAAAGCGCAGCCTCTCTGGAAACACCATATATTTT.

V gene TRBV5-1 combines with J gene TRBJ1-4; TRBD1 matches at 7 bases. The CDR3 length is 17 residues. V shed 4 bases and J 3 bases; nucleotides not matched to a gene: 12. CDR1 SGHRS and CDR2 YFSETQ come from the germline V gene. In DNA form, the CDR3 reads TGCGCCAGCAGCCCTAACGACAGGGCCGGATCTAATGAAAAACTGTTTTTT. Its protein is CASSPNDRAGSNEKLFF.

This CDR3 reads CASSGSWGNQPQHF. The CDR3 coding sequence is TGTGCCAGTAGTGGGAGTTGGGGTAATCAGCCCCAGCATTTT. The chain carries TRBV19 and TRBJ1-5; D is undetermined. V was shortened by 5 bases and J by 4 bases, with 12 bases between the two germline ends. Germline CDR1 LNHDA, CDR2 SQIVND (reference sequence). The CDR3 covers 14 residues.

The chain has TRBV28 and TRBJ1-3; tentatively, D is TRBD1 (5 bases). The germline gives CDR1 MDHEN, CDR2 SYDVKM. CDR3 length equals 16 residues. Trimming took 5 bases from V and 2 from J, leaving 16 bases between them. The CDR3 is CASSAPIRGTGNTIYF. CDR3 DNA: TGTGCCAGCAGTGCCCCTATTCGGGGGACTGGAAACACCATATATTTT.

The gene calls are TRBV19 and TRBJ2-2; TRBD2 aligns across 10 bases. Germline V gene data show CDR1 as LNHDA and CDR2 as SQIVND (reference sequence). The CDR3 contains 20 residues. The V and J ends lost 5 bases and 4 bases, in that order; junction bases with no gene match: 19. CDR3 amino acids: CASSPGGRPPSGGLTGELFF. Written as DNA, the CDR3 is TGTGCCAGTAGTCCAGGGGGCAGGCCTCCTAGCGGGGGCCTCACCGGGGAGCTGTTTTTT.

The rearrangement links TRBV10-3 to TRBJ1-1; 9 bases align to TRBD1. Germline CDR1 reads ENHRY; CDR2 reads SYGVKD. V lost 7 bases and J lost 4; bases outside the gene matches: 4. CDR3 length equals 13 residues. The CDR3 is CAITMDRGTEAFF. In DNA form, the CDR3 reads TGTGCCATCACCATGGACAGGGGCACTGAAGCTTTCTTT.

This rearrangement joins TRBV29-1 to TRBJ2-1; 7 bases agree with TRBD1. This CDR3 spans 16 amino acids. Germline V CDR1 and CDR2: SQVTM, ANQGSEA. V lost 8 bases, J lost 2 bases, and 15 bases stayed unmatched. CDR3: CSTGQARVRPYNEQFF. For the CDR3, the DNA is TGCAGCACCGGACAGGCCCGGGTTCGCCCCTACAATGAGCAGTTCTTC.

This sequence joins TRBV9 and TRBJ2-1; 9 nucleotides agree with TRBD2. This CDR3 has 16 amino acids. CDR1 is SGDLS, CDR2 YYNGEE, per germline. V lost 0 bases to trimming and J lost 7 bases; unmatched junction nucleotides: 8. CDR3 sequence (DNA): TGTGCCAGCAGCGTAGAGGGTAGCGGGGGTGGGAATGAGCAGTTCTTC. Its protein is CASSVEGSGGGNEQFF.

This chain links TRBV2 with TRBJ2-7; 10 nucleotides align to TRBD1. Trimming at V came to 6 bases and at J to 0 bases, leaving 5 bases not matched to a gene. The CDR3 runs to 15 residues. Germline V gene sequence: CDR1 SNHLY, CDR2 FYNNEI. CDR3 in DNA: TGTGCCAGCAGGGAGGGGACAGGGGCCTCCTACGAGCAGTACTTC. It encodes CASREGTGASYEQYF.

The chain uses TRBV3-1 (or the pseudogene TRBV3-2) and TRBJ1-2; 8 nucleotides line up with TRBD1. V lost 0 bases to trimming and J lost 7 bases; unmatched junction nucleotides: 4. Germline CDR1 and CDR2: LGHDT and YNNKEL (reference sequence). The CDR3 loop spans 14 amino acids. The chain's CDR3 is CASSQDQGAGGYTF. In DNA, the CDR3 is TGTGCCAGCAGCCAAGATCAGGGGGCTGGTGGCTACACCTTC.

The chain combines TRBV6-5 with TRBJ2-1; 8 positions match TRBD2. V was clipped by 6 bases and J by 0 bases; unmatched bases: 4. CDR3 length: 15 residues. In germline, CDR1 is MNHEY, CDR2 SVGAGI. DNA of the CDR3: TGTGCCAGCAGCACCACTAGCGGCTCCTACAATGAGCAGTTCTTC. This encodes CASSTTSGSYNEQFF.

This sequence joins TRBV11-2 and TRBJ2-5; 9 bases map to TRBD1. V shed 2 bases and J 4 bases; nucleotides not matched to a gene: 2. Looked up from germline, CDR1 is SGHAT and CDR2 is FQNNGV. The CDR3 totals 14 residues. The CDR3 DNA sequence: TGTGCCAGCAGCTTAATGGGACAGGGAGAGACCCAGTACTTC. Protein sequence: CASSLMGQGETQYF.

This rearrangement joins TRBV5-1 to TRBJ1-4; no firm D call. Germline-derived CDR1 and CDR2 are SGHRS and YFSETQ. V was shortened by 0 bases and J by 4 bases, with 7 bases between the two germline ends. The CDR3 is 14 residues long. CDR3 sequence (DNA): TGCGCCAGCAGCTTGGGACTGATTAATGAAAAACTGTTTTTT. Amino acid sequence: CASSLGLINEKLFF.

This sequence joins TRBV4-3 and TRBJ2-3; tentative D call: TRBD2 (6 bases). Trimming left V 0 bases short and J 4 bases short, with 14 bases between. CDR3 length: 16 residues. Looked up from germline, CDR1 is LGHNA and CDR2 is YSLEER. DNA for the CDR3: TGCGCCAGCAGCCAAGATTTTGGAGGGATCGCAGATACGCAGTATTTT. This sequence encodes CASSQDFGGIADTQYF.

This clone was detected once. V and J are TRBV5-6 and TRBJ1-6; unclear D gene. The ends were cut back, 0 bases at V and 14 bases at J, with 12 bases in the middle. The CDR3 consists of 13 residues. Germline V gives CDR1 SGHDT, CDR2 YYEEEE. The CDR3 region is CASSLEQASTLHF. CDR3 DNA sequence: TGTGCCAGCAGCTTGGAGCAGGCCTCCACCCTCCACTTT.

CDR3 bases: TGTGCCAGCAGTTACTCGGGAGCCTCTGGAAACACCATATATTTT. Translation: CASSYSGASGNTIYF. The V and J genes are TRBV6-5 and TRBJ1-3; no clear D. V lost 0 bases and J 0 bases, leaving 6 bases between the germline ends. CDR3 size: 15 residues. Germline CDR1 is MNHEY and CDR2 is SVGAGI.

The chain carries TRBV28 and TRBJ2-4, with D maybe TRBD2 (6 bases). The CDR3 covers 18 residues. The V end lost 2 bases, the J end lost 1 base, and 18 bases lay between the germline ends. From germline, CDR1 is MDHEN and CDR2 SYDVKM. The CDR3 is CASSLGGATTAAKNIQYF. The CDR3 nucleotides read TGTGCCAGCAGTTTAGGCGGGGCAACGACGGCGGCCAAAAACATTCAGTACTTC.

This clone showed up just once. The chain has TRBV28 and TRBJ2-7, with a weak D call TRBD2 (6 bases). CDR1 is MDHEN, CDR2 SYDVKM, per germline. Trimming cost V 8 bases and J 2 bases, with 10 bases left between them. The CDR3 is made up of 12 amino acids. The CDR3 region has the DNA TGTGCCAGCGCGGGGTTTACCTACGAGCAGTACTTC. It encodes CASAGFTYEQYF. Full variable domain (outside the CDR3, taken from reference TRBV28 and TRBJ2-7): DVKVTQSSRYLVKRTGEKVFLECVQDMDHENMFWYRQDPGLGLRLIYFSYDVKMKEKGDIPEGYSVSREKKERFSLILESASTNQTSMYLCASAGFTYEQYFGPGTRLTVT.

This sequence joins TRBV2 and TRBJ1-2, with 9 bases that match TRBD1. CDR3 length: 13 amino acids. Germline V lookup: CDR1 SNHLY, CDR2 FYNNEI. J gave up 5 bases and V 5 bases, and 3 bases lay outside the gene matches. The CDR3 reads CASSSGQGYGYTF. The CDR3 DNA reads TGTGCCAGCAGTTCGGGACAGGGATATGGCTACACCTTC.

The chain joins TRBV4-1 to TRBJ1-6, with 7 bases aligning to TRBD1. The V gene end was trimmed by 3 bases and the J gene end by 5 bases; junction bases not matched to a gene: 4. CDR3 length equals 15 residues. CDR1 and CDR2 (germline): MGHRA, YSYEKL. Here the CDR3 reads CASSHLQGNNSPLHF. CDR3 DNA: TGCGCCAGCAGCCACCTACAGGGGAATAATTCACCCCTCCACTTT.

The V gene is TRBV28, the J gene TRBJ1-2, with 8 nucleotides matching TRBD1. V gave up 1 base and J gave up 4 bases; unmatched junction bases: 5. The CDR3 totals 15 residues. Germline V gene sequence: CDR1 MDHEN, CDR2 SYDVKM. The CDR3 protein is CASSLFGQGFYGYTF. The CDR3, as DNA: TGTGCCAGCAGTTTATTCGGACAGGGCTTCTATGGCTACACCTTC.

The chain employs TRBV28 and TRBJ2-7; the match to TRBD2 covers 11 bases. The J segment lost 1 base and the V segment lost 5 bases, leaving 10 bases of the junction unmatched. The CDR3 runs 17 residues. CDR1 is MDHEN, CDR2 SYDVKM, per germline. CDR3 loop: CASSHWRLAGGSYEQYF. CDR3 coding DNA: TGTGCCAGCAGTCATTGGCGGCTAGCGGGGGGATCCTACGAGCAGTACTTC.

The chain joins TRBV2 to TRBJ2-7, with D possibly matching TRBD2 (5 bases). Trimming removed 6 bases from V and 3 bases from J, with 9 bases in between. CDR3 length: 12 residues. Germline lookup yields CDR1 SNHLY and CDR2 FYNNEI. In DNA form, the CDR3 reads TGTGCCAGCAGCGCCGGGGTCTACGAGCAGTACTTC. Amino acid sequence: CASSAGVYEQYF.